This is a list of T cell receptor beta chains from one sample in a study of cytomegalovirus exposure and HLA in healthy donors. The assay was immunoSEQ multiplex PCR, and TCRdb's table has in-frame clones only and misses some. The sample totals over 200,000 clones. Sequences were obtained from PBMCs. Receptor source: a woman aged 25 to 39 in good health and CMV-seropositive. The CDR3 runs from the conserved cysteine through the conserved F or W. D genes are given only for firm matches.

v_gene	j_gene	d_gene	CDR3nt	CDR3aa
TRBV5-1	TRBJ1-6	TRBD1	TGCGCCAGCAGCTTGGGGGCAGGGGGCCTTGGCTCCTATAATTCACCCCTCCACTTT	CASSLGAGGLGSYNSPLHF
TRBV4-1	TRBJ2-1	NA	TGCGCCAGCAGCCAAGATATACGGAAACGGGGTGAGCAGTTCTTC	CASSQDIRKRGEQFF
TRBV5-1	TRBJ2-2	NA	TGCGCCAGCAGCTTGGCCGGGGTTGTCGGGACCGGGGAGCTGTTTTTT	CASSLAGVVGTGELFF
TRBV28	TRBJ2-7	TRBD2	TGTGCCAGCAGCCCCGGACTAGCGGGAATCTCCTACGAGCAGTACTTC	CASSPGLAGISYEQYF
TRBV5-4	TRBJ2-3	NA	TGTGCCAGCAGCTTGAGGAGTGGCTACACAGATACGCAGTATTTT	CASSLRSGYTDTQYF
TRBV6-6	TRBJ2-1	NA	TGTGCCAGCAGTTACGGCCTAGCTCCCTACAATGAGCAGTTCTTC	CASSYGLAPYNEQFF
TRBV5-1	TRBJ1-2	NA	TGCGCCAGCAGCTTGGGATTGGGCCCAGGGTATGGCTACACCTTC	CASSLGLGPGYGYTF
TRBV19	TRBJ2-5	NA	TGTGCCAGTAGTAGGGGGGGCAGGACGGGAGAGACCCAGTACTTC	CASSRGGRTGETQYF
TRBV5-4	TRBJ1-3	NA	TGTGCCAGCAGCTTGGGGGGCCGCCTAGGGAACTCTGGAAACACCATATATTTT	CASSLGGRLGNSGNTIYF
TRBV15	TRBJ2-7	TRBD2	TGTGCCACCAGCGCGGGGGGAGAGTCCTACGAGCAGTACTTC	CATSAGGESYEQYF
TRBV18	TRBJ2-7	TRBD1	TGTGCCAGCTCACCGCCCGCAGGGGGCTTCCACGAGCAGTACTTC	CASSPPAGGFHEQYF